Here is one T cell receptor beta chain with its context. Antigen specificity is unknown. This record belongs to a study of response to subunit inactivated influenza vaccine. Study conclusions and caveats: Only a handful of new T cells, the authors suggested, are recruited with each seasonal influenza vaccination.

Germline CDR1 and CDR2: DFQATT and SNEGSKA (reference sequence). The CDR3 has 13 residues. V was clipped by 5 bases and J by 4 bases, with 15 bases between them. TCRdb called the RT-PCR reads again in MiXCR, with one record for every CDR3 protein. The repertoire holds approximately 700,000 distinct CDR3 sequences, with around 14% as singletons. This chain links TRBV20-1 with TRBJ2-7; perhaps TRBD1 as D (6 bases). Sequenced here: PBMCs from blood, sampled 14 to 15 days before vaccination. The TCR comes from a man over 45 who received an inactivated influenza vaccine. The CDR3 DNA reads TGCAGTGCTTACCAGGCACAGGGATACGAGCAGTACTTC. Translation: CSAYQAQGYEQYF.